Presented here are 14 T cell receptor beta chains from one specimen sequenced in a study of T-cell memory formation after mild COVID-19. One entry per CDR3 protein results from TCRdb running MiXCR on the 5' RACE reads. The repertoire holds 250,000 to 300,000 distinct CDR3 sequences, with 16% as singletons. The source material was PBMCs or a T cell subset sorted from them (not recorded which). These receptors originate from a man in his late teens or twenties who had mild COVID-19 (a few samples of this study predate the infection). Cell type and time point are not known.

The chain combines TRBV6-2 or TRBV6-3 with TRBJ2-1, with 16 bases matching TRBD2. The V gene end was trimmed by 6 bases and the J gene end by 4 bases; junction bases not matched to a gene: 12. This CDR3 spans 19 amino acids. The germline V gene encodes CDR1 MNHEY and CDR2 SVGEGT. CDR3 sequence (DNA): TGTGCCAGCAGGGCACGGGGACTAGCGGGGGGGCCCGGGTACAATGAGCAGTTCTTC. This translates into CASRARGLAGGPGYNEQFF.

Only a few counts were recorded for this clonotype. The rearrangement joins TRBV4-3 to TRBJ2-1; 7 positions agree with TRBD2. Germline V gene sequence: CDR1 LGHNA, CDR2 YSLEER. The CDR3 consists of 16 residues. The junction had 8 bases not matched to a gene; V was cut back by 0 bases and J by 6 bases. The CDR3 DNA reads as TGCGCCAGCAGCCAAGATAGGCGACTAGCCCCCAATGAGCAGTTCTTC. It encodes CASSQDRRLAPNEQFF.

The chain combines TRBV6-2 or TRBV6-3 with TRBJ1-2, with 7 bases aligning to TRBD1. The CDR3 runs 16 residues. Germline CDR1 and CDR2: MNHEY and SVGEGT. J gave up 7 bases and V 10 bases, and 21 bases lay outside the gene matches. DNA of the CDR3: TGTGCCATCCAGGGGAACAGGGGCGAACAGTCTCGTGGCTACACCTTC. This translates into CAIQGNRGEQSRGYTF.

J is TRBJ2-5 and V is TRBV4-3; weak D call: TRBD2 (6 bases). Germline CDR1 and CDR2: LGHNA and YSLEER. The CDR3 spans 16 residues. Trimming removed 4 bases at V and 5 bases at J, with 20 bases between. The CDR3 reads CASSPQRLVQGETQYF. For the CDR3, the DNA is TGCGCCAGCAGCCCGCAACGACTAGTCCAAGGGGAGACCCAGTACTTC.

The chain recombines TRBV12-3 or TRBV12-4 with TRBJ1-2; D not resolved. The ends were cut back, 7 bases at V and 8 bases at J, with 17 bases in the middle. There are 13 residues in the CDR3. CDR3 nucleotides: TGTGCCAGCACCCAAGGGTCAAGGATGGGCTACACCTTC. This gives the protein CASTQGSRMGYTF.

This clonotype was seen only a few times. This chain uses TRBV6-2 or TRBV6-3 with TRBJ2-7, with D possibly matching TRBD1 (5 bases). CDR3 length equals 12 residues. V gave up 6 bases and J gave up 9 bases, with 15 bases separating them. CDR1 and CDR2 from the germline V gene are MNHEY and SVGEGT. The CDR3 nucleotides are TGTGCCAGCAGCCCCAGGGATGGCCGGCAGTACGTC. Its translation is CASSPRDGRQYV.

This clonotype was detected only once. V and J are TRBV6-1 and TRBJ1-5; unclear D gene. The V gene lost 8 bases and the J gene lost 4 bases, with 12 bases spanning the gap. The germline CDR1 and CDR2 sequences are MNHNS and SASEGT. The CDR3 is 13 amino acids. The DNA of the CDR3 is TGTGCCAGCCGGTCGAGGGCAAATCAGCCCCAGCATTTT. As protein: CASRSRANQPQHF.

This clonotype was found a few times. V gene TRBV5-6 combines with J gene TRBJ2-3; D perhaps matches TRBD2 (7 bases). In germline, CDR1 is SGHDT, CDR2 YYEEEE. The CDR3 consists of 15 residues. Trimming pared 3 bases from V and 5 bases from J, leaving 16 bases between. CDR3 sequence: CASSWGGTQEDTQYF. Here the CDR3 DNA reads TGTGCCAGCAGCTGGGGGGGGACACAAGAAGATACGCAGTATTTT.

This clonotype turned up a few times. J is TRBJ2-3 and V is TRBV7-3, with 8 positions matching TRBD2. CDR3 length equals 14 residues. The V gene end was trimmed by 8 bases and the J gene end by 3 bases; junction bases not matched to a gene: 7. CDR1 and CDR2 from the germline V gene are SGHTA and FQGTGA. The CDR3 protein is CASSGGPSTDTQYF. For the CDR3, the DNA is TGTGCCAGCTCGGGGGGGCCGTCGACAGATACGCAGTATTTT.

This clonotype turned up a few times. This sequence joins TRBV12-3 or TRBV12-4 and TRBJ2-5; D remains unclear. The CDR3 spans 13 residues. V gave up 0 bases and J gave up 5 bases, with 7 bases separating them. CDR3 residues: CASSLARWETQYF. In DNA, the CDR3 is TGTGCCAGCAGTTTAGCTAGGTGGGAGACCCAGTACTTC.

This chain connects TRBV6-2 or TRBV6-3 to TRBJ2-3, with TRBD2 matching 10 bases. The CDR3 contains 15 residues. V shed 8 bases and J 6 bases; nucleotides not matched to a gene: 11. Germline CDR1 MNHEY, CDR2 SVGEGT. CDR3 nucleotide sequence: TGTGCCAGCCAGGAACTAGCGGGGAGTTCGGATACGCAGTATTTT. Its translation: CASQELAGSSDTQYF.

This clonotype appeared many times. This sequence joins TRBV7-2 and TRBJ2-3; 8 bases align to TRBD2. Germline V gene sequence: CDR1 SGHTA, CDR2 FQGNSA. The CDR3 is made up of 15 amino acids. The V gene end was trimmed by 2 bases and the J gene end by 8 bases; junction bases not matched to a gene: 9. The CDR3, as DNA: TGTGCCAGCAGCTTATCGGGGGGGCGTATTGGTACGCAGTATTTT. This translates into CASSLSGGRIGTQYF.

V is TRBV6-2 or TRBV6-3 and J is TRBJ2-4; unclear D gene. The length of the CDR3 is 13 residues. Per the germline V gene, CDR1 is MNHEY and CDR2 is SVGEGT. Trimming cost V 1 base and J 6 bases, with 7 bases left between them. The CDR3 spells CASSYYWGNIQYF. The CDR3 DNA reads as TGTGCCAGCAGTTACTATTGGGGAAACATTCAGTACTTC.

This clonotype was seen repeatedly, ten times or more. The chain combines TRBV5-5 with TRBJ2-7; D remains unclear. Germline CDR1 reads SGHKS; CDR2 reads YYEKEE (reference sequence). CDR3 size: 14 residues. Between the trimmed V and J ends, which lost 1 base and 1 base, there was a span of 9 bases. The DNA of the CDR3 is TGTGCCAGCAGCTTGACCGGCTCTTCCTACGAGCAGTACGTC. Translation gives CASSLTGSSYEQYV.